The 15 T cell receptor beta chains below come from one sample, sequenced in a study of blood T cell repertoires in COVID-19. Profiling relied on immunoSEQ multiplex PCR, and the TCRdb table lists in-frame clones only, not all of them. The sample includes approximately 140,000 clones, approximately 90% of them seen just once. Sequenced material: peripheral blood. These receptors were taken from a man younger than 35 with COVID-19, enrolled during active disease.

The rearrangement uses TRBV5-5 and TRBJ1-3; TRBD1 aligns across 7 bases. The CDR3 sequence is 16 residues long. V dropped 4 bases and J dropped 2; count of bases not matched to a gene: 9. Germline values: CDR1 SGHKS, CDR2 YYEKEE (reference sequence). The CDR3 loop is CASSPGTARPGNTIYF. CDR3 bases: TGTGCCAGCAGCCCGGGGACAGCTCGTCCTGGAAACACCATATATTTT. Looking up the rest from reference TRBV5-5 and TRBJ1-3 gives the full variable domain: DAGVTQSPTHLIKTRGQQVTLRCSPISGHKSVSWYQQVLGQGPQFIFQYYEKEERGRGNFPDRFSARQFPNYSSELNVNALLLGDSALYLCASSPGTARPGNTIYFGEGSWLTVV.

The table lists this clone with a count of one. The rearrangement links TRBV14 to TRBJ1-2; 9 bases agree with TRBD1. The CDR3 runs to 15 residues. The V and J ends lost 4 bases and 0 bases, in that order; junction bases with no gene match: 3. CDR1 and CDR2 (germline): SGHDN, FVKESK. The CDR3 DNA reads as TGTGCCAGCAGCCTGACAGGGGGAGCTAACTATGGCTACACCTTC. Translation gives CASSLTGGANYGYTF.

V usage is TRBV6-6 and J usage is TRBJ2-2; tentative D call: TRBD1 (6 bases). CDR1 is MNHNY and CDR2 is SVGAGI in the germline V gene (reference sequence). The CDR3 consists of 12 residues. Trimming removed 10 bases from V and 5 bases from J, with 11 bases in between. The CDR3 protein is CATDQGTGELFF. The DNA of the CDR3 is TGTGCCACAGACCAGGGGACCGGGGAGCTGTTTTTT.

The chain employs TRBV5-4 and TRBJ1-1; the D gene is possibly TRBD1 (5 bases). V was pared by 2 bases and J by 1 base, with 9 bases between. This CDR3 has 14 amino acids. CDR1 SGHNT and CDR2 YYREEE come from the germline V gene (reference sequence). CDR3 sequence reads: CASSFLTANTEAFF. CDR3 coding DNA: TGTGCCAGCAGCTTCTTGACAGCGAACACTGAAGCTTTCTTT.

This chain joins TRBV13 and TRBJ2-7; 9 bases match TRBD1. The CDR3 spans 15 residues. CDR1 PRHDT and CDR2 FYEKMQ come from the germline V gene (reference sequence). V lost 5 bases, J lost 6 bases, and 11 bases stayed unmatched. CDR3 sequence reads: CASSLTGTGSPEQYF. CDR3 coding DNA: TGTGCCAGCAGCCTAACCGGGACAGGGAGCCCCGAGCAGTACTTC.

The DNA of the CDR3 is TGTGCCAGCAGGATGACTGTATCCTACGAGCAGTACTTC. Translation gives CASRMTVSYEQYF. J is TRBJ2-7 and V is TRBV11-2; D not resolved. The germline gives CDR1 SGHAT, CDR2 FQNNGV. The CDR3 has 13 residues. V was shortened by 6 bases and J by 1 base, with 10 bases between the two germline ends.

The chain links TRBV4-3 to TRBJ1-1, with 9 positions matching TRBD1. CDR1 is LGHNA, CDR2 YSLEER, per germline. This CDR3 is built from 15 residues. Unmatched junction bases numbered 9, after V lost 0 bases and J lost 10 bases. CDR3: CASSQDPGQGVGAFF. The CDR3 DNA sequence: TGCGCCAGCAGCCAAGACCCGGGACAGGGAGTGGGAGCTTTCTTT.

This chain uses TRBV19 with TRBJ1-3; TRBD1 might be the D (5 bases). V was clipped by 9 bases and J by 3 bases, with 15 bases between them. This CDR3 contains 14 residues. CDR1 LNHDA and CDR2 SQIVND come from the germline V gene (reference sequence). CDR3 sequence (DNA): TGTGCCAGCGGAAGGTTTCAGGGTGGAAACACCATATATTTT. This codes for CASGRFQGGNTIYF.

The CDR3 loop is CSVEDRLNYGYTF. CDR3 DNA sequence: TGCAGCGTGGAGGACAGGTTGAACTATGGCTACACCTTC. The chain has TRBV29-1 and TRBJ1-2; TRBD1 matches 7 bases. Germline V lookup: CDR1 SQVTM, CDR2 ANQGSEA. The CDR3 has 13 residues. The junction had 6 bases not matched to a gene; V was cut back by 6 bases and J by 2 bases.

V gene TRBV5-1 combines with J gene TRBJ2-5, with 8 bases aligning to TRBD2. V lost 3 bases, J lost 3 bases, and 4 bases stayed unmatched. There are 14 residues in the CDR3. Germline CDR1 reads SGHRS; CDR2 reads YFSETQ. Here the CDR3 reads CASSSPGLEETQYF. The CDR3 DNA reads as TGCGCCAGCAGCTCGCCGGGACTAGAAGAGACCCAGTACTTC.

This rearrangement joins TRBV27 to TRBJ2-1; D may be TRBD2 (6 bases). Trimming left V 6 bases short and J 6 bases short, with 15 bases between. This CDR3 is 14 amino acids long. Germline V gene sequence: CDR1 MNHEY, CDR2 SMNVEV (reference sequence). CDR3 coding DNA: TGTGCCAGCAGCACGGGAGACCGAGCCAATGAGCAGTTCTTC. Translating gives CASSTGDRANEQFF.

The chain joins TRBV4-1 to TRBJ1-1, with a possible D match to TRBD1 (5 bases). Deletions cut 1 base from V and 5 bases from J, with 20 bases between. The CDR3 covers 17 residues. CDR1 is MGHRA, CDR2 YSYEKL, per germline. The CDR3 nucleotides read TGCGCCAGCAGCCAAGGGGGGGACGTAGCCTTTGGAACTGAAGCTTTCTTT. It codes for CASSQGGDVAFGTEAFF.

The chain couples TRBV7-8 to TRBJ2-2, with D maybe TRBD2 (6 bases). Germline V gives CDR1 SGHVS, CDR2 FQNEAQ. V was cut by 5 bases and J by 6 bases, with 19 bases left in between. The CDR3 extends over 16 amino acids. CDR3 nucleotides: TGTGCCAGCAGCCCCTCCCGACTAGTGAGAGCCGGGGAGCTGTTTTTT. Translation gives CASSPSRLVRAGELFF. The whole variable domain, filled in from reference TRBV7-8 and TRBJ2-2, reads GAGVSQSPRYKVAKRGQDVALRCDPISGHVSLFWYQQALGQGPEFLTYFQNEAQLDKSGLPSDRFFAERPEGSVSTLKIQRTQQEDSAVYLCASSPSRLVRAGELFFGEGSRLTVL.

CDR3 DNA: TGTGCCAGCAGCCCAGCCCGGGACACAGATACGCAGTATTTT. It translates to CASSPARDTDTQYF. The gene calls are TRBV3-1 (or the pseudogene TRBV3-2) and TRBJ2-3; D may be TRBD2 (5 bases). Germline V lookup: CDR1 LGHDT, CDR2 YNNKEL (reference sequence). The germline V and J ends were trimmed by 4 bases and 2 bases, with 10 bases remaining between them. CDR3 length equals 14 residues.

V is TRBV29-1 and J is TRBJ2-7; TRBD2 is a possible D gene (5 bases). The CDR3 is 11 amino acids. The germline CDR1 and CDR2 sequences are SQVTM and ANQGSEA. V was pared by 7 bases and J by 5 bases, with 12 bases between. Here the CDR3 DNA reads TGCAGCGCCGGGAAGGCTGACGAGCAGTACTTC. Protein: CSAGKADEQYF.